This TCR beta chain was identified during a study of metastatic and nonmetastatic thyroid tumors. As originally analysed: Differences in CDR3 between clinicopathological groups were drawn on to build a classifier intended to discriminate distant-metastatic papillary thyroid cancer patients. MiXCR re-clonotyped the PCR reads for TCRdb. V and J calls and clone size were set by TCRdb, not the authors. In the table there are around 30,000 clones, 24% of which are singletons. All patients reached thyroid surgery having received no treatment beforehand. The CDR3 length is 15 residues. The junction had 6 bases not matched to a gene; V was cut back by 4 bases and J by 2 bases. Germline lookup yields CDR1 LGHDT and CDR2 YNNKEL (reference sequence).

The chain joins TRBV3-1 to TRBJ2-5; 8 bases fit TRBD2. Input material: blood. The receptor's source is a female donor with papillary thyroid cancer or a benign thyroid nodule (not recorded which). Some clones in this sample may be carry-over from other donors' samples. The CDR3 nucleotides are TGTGCCAGCAGCCCGCGGGAGGTCACACAAGAGACCCAGTACTTC. Translation: CASSPREVTQETQYF.